This T cell receptor beta chain was captured in a study of cytomegalovirus exposure and HLA in healthy donors. Germline-derived CDR1 and CDR2 are MNHEY and SVGAGI. Trimming removed 2 bases at V and 5 bases at J, with 7 bases between. This CDR3 region has 13 residues. Primers included in the PCR were 60 Vbeta and 13 Jbeta primers. Only in-frame clones appear in the TCRdb table, and some are missing; sequencing was by immunoSEQ multiplex PCR. The repertoire consists of some 200,000 clones, with about two thirds occurring once and the leading ten covering 2.6%. The TCR originated in a man aged 40-49 years in good health and CMV-seropositive. The chain links TRBV6-5 to TRBJ2-1; D gene ambiguous. Sequencing input: PBMCs. For the CDR3, the DNA is TGTGCCAGCAGTTACCTTCAGAACAATGAGCAGTTCTTC. Residues: CASSYLQNNEQFF.